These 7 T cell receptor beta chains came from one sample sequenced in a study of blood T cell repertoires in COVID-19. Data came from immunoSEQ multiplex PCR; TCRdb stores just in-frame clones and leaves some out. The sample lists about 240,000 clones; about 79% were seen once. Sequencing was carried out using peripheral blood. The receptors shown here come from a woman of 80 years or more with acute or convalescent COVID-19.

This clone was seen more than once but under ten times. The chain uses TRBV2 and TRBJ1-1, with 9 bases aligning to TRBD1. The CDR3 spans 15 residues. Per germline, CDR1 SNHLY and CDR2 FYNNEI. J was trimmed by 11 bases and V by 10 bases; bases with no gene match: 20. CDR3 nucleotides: TGTGCCACCCTCCCCCCCGGGGCCGGGACAGGGCGTGCTTTCTTT. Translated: CATLPPGAGTGRAFF.

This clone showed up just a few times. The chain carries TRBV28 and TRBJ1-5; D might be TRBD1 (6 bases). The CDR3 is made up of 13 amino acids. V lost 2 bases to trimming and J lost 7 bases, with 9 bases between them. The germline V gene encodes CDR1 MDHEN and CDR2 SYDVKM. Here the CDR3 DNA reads TGTGCCAGCAGTTTACAGGGGATGCAGCCCCAGCATTTT. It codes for CASSLQGMQPQHF.

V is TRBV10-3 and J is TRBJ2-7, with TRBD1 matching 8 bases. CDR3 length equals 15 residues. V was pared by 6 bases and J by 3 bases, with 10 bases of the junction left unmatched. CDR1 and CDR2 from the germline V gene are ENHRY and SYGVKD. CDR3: CAIRNQGATHYEQYF. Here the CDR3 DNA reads TGTGCCATCAGGAATCAGGGGGCAACCCACTACGAGCAGTACTTC.

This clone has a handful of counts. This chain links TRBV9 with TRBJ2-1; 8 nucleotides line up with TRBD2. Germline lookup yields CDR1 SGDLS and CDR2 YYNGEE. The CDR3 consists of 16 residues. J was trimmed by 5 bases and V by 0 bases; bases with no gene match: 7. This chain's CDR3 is CASSVGLSGGDNEQFF. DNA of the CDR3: TGTGCCAGCAGCGTAGGTTTGAGCGGGGGAGACAATGAGCAGTTCTTC.

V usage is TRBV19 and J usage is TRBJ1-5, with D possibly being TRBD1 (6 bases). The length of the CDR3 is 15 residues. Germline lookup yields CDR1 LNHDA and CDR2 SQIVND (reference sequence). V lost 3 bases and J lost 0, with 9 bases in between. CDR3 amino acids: CASSIGDNSNQPQHF. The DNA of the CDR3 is TGTGCCAGTAGTATCGGGGACAATAGCAATCAGCCCCAGCATTTT.

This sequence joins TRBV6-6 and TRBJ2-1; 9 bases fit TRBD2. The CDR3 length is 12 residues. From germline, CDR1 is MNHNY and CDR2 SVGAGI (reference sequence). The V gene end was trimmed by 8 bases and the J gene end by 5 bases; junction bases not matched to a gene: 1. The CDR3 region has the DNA TGTGCCAGCGGGACTAGCAACAATGAGCAGTTCTTC. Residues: CASGTSNNEQFF.

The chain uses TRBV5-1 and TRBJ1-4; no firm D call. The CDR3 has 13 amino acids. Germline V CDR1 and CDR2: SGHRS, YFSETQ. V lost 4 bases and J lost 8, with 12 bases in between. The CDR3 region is CASSGEPPEKLFF. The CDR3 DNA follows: TGCGCCAGCAGCGGTGAGCCACCGGAAAAACTGTTTTTT.